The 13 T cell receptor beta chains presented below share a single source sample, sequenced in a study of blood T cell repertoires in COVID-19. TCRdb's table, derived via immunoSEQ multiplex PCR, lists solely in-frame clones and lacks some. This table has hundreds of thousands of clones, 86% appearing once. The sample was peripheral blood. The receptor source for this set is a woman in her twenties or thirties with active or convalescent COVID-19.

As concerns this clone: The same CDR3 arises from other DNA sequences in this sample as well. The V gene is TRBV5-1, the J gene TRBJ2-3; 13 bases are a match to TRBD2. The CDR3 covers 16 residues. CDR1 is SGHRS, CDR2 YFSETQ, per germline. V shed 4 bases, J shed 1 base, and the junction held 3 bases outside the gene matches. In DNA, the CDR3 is TGCGCCAGCAGCCCCGGACTAGCGGGGGGCACAGATACGCAGTATTTT. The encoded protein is CASSPGLAGGTDTQYF.

CDR3 protein: CAWSPAAGGYGYTF. CDR3 DNA: TGTGCCTGGAGTCCCGCCGCGGGCGGCTATGGCTACACCTTC. The chain employs TRBV30 and TRBJ1-2; D not certain. CDR3 length: 14 amino acids. V lost 2 bases, J lost 4 bases, and 14 bases lay in between. CDR1 and CDR2 (germline): GTSNPN, SVGIG (reference sequence). Combining the CDR3 with reference TRBV30 and TRBJ1-2 gives the whole variable domain SQTIHQWPATLVQPVGSPLSLECTVEGTSNPNLYWYRQAAGRGLQLLFYSVGIGQISSEVPQNLSASRPQDRQFILSSKKLLLSDSGFYLCAWSPAAGGYGYTFGSGTRLTVV.

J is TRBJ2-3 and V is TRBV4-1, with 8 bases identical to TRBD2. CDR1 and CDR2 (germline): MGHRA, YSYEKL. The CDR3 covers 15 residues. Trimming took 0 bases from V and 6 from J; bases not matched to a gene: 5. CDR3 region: CASSQDSQRGDTQYF. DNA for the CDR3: TGCGCCAGCAGCCAAGATTCGCAGCGGGGGGATACGCAGTATTTT.

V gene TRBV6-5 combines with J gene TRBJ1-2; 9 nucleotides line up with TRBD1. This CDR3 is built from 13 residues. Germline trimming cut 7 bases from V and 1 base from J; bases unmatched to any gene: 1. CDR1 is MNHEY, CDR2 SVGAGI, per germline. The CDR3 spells CASTGQGNYGYTF. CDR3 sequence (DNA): TGTGCCAGCACGGGACAGGGTAACTATGGCTACACCTTC.

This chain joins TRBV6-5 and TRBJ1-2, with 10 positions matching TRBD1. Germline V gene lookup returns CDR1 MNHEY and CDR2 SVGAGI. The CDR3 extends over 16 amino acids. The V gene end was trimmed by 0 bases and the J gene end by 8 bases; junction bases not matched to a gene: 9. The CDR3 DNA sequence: TGTGCCAGCAGTTACTCGCCGGGACAGGGGCCATACGGCTACACCTTC. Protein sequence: CASSYSPGQGPYGYTF.

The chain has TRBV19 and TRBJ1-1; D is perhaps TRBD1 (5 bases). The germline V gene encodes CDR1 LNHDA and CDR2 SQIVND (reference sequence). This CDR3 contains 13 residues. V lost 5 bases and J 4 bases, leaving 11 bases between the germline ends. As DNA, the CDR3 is TGTGCCAGTAGTCTCTCCGGGGGCACTGAAGCTTTCTTT. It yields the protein CASSLSGGTEAFF.

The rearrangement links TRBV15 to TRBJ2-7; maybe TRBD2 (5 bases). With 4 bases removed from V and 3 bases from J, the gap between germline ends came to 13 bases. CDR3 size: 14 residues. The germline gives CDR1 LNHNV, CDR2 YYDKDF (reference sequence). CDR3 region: CATSTGGLDYEQYF. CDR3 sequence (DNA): TGTGCCACCAGCACAGGCGGGCTTGACTACGAGCAGTACTTC.

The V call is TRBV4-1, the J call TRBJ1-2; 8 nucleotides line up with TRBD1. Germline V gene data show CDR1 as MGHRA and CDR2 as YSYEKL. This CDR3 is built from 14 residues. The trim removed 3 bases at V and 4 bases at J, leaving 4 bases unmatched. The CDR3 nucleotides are TGCGCCAGCAGCCACCAGGGGGCCAGCTATGGCTACACCTTC. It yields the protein CASSHQGASYGYTF.

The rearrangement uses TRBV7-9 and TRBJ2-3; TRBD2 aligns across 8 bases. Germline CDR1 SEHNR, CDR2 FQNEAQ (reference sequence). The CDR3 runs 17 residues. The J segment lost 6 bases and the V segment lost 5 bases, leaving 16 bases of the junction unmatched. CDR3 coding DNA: TGTGCCAGCAGCCGACCCGCCCTTAGCGGGAAGACTGATACGCAGTATTTT. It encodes CASSRPALSGKTDTQYF. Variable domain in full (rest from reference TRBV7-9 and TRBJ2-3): DTGVSQNPRHKITKRGQNVTFRCDPISEHNRLYWYRQTLGQGPEFLTYFQNEAQLEKSRLLSDRFSAERPKGSFSTLEIQRTEQGDSAMYLCASSRPALSGKTDTQYFGPGTRLTVL.

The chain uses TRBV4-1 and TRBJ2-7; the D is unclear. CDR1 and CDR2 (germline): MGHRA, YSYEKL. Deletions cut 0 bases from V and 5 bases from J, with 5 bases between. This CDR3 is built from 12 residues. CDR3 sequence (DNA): TGCGCCAGCAGCCAAGATTCAAACGAGCAGTACTTC. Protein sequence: CASSQDSNEQYF.

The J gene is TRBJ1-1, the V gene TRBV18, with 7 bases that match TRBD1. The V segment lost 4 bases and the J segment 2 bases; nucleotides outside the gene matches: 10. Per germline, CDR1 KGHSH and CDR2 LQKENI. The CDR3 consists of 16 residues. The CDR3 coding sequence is TGTGCCAGCTCACTGCGGACCGGGACAGCCAACACTGAAGCTTTCTTT. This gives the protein CASSLRTGTANTEAFF.

CDR3 sequence (DNA): TGTGCCAGTAGCGGGACAGGTTATCAGCCCCAGCATTTT. This translates into CASSGTGYQPQHF. The chain employs TRBV19 and TRBJ1-5; 8 bases are shared with TRBD1. The CDR3 loop spans 13 amino acids. With V trimmed by 6 bases and J by 5 bases, 3 bases remained unmatched. The germline V gene has CDR1 LNHDA and CDR2 SQIVND (reference sequence).

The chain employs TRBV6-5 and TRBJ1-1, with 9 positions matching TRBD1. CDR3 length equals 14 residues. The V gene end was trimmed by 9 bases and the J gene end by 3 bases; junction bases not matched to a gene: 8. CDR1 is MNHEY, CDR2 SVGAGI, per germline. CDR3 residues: CASKTGGRYTEAFF. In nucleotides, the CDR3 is TGTGCCAGTAAAACAGGGGGCAGATACACTGAAGCTTTCTTT.